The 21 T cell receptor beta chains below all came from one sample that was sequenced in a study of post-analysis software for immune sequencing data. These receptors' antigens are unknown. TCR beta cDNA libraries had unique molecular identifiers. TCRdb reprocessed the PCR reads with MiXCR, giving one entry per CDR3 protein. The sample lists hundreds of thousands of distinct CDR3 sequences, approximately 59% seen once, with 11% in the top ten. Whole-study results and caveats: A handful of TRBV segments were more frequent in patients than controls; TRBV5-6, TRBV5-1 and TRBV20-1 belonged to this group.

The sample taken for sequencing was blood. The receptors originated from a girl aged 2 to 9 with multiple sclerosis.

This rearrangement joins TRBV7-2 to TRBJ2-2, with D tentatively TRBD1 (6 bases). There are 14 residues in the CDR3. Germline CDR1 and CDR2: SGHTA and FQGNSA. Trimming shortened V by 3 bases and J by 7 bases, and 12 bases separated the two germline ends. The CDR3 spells CASSFLGAGGELFF. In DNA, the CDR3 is TGTGCCAGCAGCTTCTTGGGGGCTGGCGGGGAGCTGTTTTTT.

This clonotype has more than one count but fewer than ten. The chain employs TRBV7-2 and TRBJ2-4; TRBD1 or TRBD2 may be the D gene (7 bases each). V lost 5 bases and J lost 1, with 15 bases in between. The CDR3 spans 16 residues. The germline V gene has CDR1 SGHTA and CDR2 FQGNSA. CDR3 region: CASSQRQGGAKNIQYF. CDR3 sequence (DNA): TGTGCCAGCAGCCAACGACAGGGAGGGGCCAAAAACATTCAGTACTTC.

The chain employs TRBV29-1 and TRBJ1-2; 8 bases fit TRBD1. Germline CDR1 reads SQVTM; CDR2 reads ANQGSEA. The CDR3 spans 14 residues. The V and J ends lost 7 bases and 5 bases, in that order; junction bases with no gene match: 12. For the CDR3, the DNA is TGCAGCGCTTATACTTTCGACAGGGGATATGGCTACACCTTC. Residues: CSAYTFDRGYGYTF.

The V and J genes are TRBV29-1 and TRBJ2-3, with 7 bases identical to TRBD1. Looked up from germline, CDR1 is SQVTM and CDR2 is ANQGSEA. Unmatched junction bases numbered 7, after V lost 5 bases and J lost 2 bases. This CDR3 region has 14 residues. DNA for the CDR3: TGCAGCGTTCAACAGGGGTCCAACACAGATACGCAGTATTTT. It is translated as CSVQQGSNTDTQYF.

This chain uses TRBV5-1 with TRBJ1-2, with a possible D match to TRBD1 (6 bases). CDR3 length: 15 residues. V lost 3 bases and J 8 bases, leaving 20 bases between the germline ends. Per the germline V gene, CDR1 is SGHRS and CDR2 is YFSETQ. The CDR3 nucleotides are TGCGCCAGCAGCTGGGGGGCCAACCTGGGGGACGGCTACACCTTC. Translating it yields CASSWGANLGDGYTF.

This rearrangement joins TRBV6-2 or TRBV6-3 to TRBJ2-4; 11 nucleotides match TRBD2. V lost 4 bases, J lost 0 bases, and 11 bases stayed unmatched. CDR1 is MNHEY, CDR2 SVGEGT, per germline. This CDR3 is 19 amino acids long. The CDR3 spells CASSFDATSGAVAKNIQYF. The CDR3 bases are TGTGCCAGCAGTTTCGATGCGACTAGCGGGGCAGTAGCCAAAAACATTCAGTACTTC.

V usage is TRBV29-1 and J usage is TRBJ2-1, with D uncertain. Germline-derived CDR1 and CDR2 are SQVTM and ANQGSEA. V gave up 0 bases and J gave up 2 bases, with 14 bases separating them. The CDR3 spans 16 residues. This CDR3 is CSVEDDLSGTYNEQFF. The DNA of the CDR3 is TGCAGCGTTGAAGACGACCTGAGTGGTACCTACAATGAGCAGTTCTTC.

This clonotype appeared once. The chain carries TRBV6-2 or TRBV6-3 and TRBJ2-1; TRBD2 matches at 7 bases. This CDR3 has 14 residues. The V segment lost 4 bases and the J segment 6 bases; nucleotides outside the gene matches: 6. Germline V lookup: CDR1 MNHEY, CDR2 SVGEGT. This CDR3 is CASSFQTSSNEQFF. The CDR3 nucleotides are TGTGCCAGCAGTTTCCAGACTAGCTCCAATGAGCAGTTCTTC.

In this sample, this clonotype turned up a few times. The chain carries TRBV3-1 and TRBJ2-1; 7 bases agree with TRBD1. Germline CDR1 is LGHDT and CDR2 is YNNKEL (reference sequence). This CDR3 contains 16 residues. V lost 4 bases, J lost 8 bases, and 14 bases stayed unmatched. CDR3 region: CASSPMGQSHGDEQFF. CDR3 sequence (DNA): TGTGCCAGCAGCCCCATGGGACAGTCCCACGGGGATGAGCAGTTCTTC.

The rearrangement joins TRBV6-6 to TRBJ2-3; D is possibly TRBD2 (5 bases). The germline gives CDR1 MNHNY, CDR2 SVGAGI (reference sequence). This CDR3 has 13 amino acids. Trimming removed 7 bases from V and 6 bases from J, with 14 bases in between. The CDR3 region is CASNPGLEDTQYF. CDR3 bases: TGTGCCAGCAATCCGGGGTTGGAGGATACGCAGTATTTT.

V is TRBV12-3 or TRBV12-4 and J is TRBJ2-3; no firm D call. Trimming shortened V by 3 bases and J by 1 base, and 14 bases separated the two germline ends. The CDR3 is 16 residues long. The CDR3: CASSFLGPSRTDTQYF. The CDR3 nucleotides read TGTGCCAGCAGTTTCCTTGGGCCGTCCCGCACAGATACGCAGTATTTT.

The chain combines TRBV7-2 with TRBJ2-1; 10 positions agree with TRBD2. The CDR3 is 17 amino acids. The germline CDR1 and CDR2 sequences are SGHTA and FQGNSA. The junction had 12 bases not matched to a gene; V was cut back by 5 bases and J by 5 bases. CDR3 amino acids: CASSTSRLAGEHNEQFF. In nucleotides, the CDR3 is TGTGCCAGCAGCACTAGTCGGCTAGCGGGGGAACACAATGAGCAGTTCTTC.

The CDR3 spells CASSQDLGHGDTEAFF. The CDR3 DNA sequence: TGTGCCAGCAGCCAAGATTTAGGACATGGGGACACTGAAGCTTTCTTT. This chain links TRBV4-2 with TRBJ1-1, with D perhaps TRBD1 (5 bases). V dropped 0 bases and J dropped 3 bases, with 14 bases sitting between them. Germline CDR1 is LGHNA and CDR2 is YNFKEQ. The CDR3 extends over 16 amino acids.

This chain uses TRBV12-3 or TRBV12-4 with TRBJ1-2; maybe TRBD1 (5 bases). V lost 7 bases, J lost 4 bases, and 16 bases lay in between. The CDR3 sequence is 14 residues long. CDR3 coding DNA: TGTGCCAGCATTCAGAGGGGCGGAGGCTATGGCTACACCTTC. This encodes CASIQRGGGYGYTF.

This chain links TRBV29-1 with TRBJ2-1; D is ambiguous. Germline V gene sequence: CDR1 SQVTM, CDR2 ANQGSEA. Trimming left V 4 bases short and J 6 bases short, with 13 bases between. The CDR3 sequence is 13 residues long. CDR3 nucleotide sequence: TGCAGCGTTGTCAGGACCCAAACCAATGAGCAGTTCTTC. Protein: CSVVRTQTNEQFF.

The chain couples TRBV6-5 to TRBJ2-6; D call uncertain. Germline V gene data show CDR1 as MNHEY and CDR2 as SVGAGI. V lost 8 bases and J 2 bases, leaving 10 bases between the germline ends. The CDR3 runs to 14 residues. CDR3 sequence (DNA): TGTGCCAGCCGACCGTTTCCTGGGGCCAACGTCCTGACTTTC. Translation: CASRPFPGANVLTF.

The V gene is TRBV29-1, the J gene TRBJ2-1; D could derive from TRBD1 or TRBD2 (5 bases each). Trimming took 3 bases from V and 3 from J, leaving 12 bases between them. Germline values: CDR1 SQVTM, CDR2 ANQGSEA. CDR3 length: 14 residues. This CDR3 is CSVDWGSGYNEQFF. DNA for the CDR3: TGCAGCGTTGATTGGGGGTCTGGCTACAATGAGCAGTTCTTC.

The CDR3 region has the DNA TGTGCCAGCAGTTACATGGTGAGGGGAAGGGCCAACGTCCTGACTTTC. Translation: CASSYMVRGRANVLTF. This sequence joins TRBV6-2 or TRBV6-3 and TRBJ2-6; tentatively, D is TRBD1 or TRBD2 (5 bases each). Trimming left V 2 bases short and J 5 bases short, with 13 bases between. Per germline, CDR1 MNHEY and CDR2 SVGEGT. The CDR3 sequence is 16 residues long.

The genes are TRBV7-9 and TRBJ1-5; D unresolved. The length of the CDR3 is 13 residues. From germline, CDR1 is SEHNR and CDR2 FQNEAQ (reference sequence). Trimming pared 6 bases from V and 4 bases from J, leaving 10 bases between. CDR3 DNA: TGTGCCAGCAGTCCCGTGAAAAATCAGCCCCAGCATTTT. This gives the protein CASSPVKNQPQHF.

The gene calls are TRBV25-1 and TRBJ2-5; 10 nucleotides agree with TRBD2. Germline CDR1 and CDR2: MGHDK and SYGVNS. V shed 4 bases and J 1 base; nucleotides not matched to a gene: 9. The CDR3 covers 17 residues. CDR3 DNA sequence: TGTGCCAGCAGTGCCGTCTCTAGCGGGGGAGTCCAAGAGACCCAGTACTTC. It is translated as CASSAVSSGGVQETQYF.

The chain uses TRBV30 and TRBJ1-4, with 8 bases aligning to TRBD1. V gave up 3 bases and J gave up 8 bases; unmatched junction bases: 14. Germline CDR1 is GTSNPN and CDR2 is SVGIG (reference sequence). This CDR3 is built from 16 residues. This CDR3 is CAWRIRGPAGWEKLFF. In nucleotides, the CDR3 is TGTGCCTGGAGGATCAGGGGGCCTGCGGGATGGGAAAAACTGTTTTTT. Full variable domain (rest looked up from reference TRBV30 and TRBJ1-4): SQTIHQWPATLVQPVGSPLSLECTVEGTSNPNLYWYRQAAGRGLQLLFYSVGIGQISSEVPQNLSASRPQDRQFILSSKKLLLSDSGFYLCAWRIRGPAGWEKLFFGSGTQLSVL.